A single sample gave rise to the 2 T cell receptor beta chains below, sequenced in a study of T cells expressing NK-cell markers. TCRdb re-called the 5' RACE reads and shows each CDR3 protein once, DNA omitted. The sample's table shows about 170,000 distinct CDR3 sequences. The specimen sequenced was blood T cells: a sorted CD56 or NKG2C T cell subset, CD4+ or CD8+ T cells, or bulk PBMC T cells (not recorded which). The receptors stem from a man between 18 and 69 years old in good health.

CDR3 region: CASRSGSAQETQYF. V is TRBV19 and J is TRBJ2-5; TCRdb outputs TRBD2, but without DNA this stays unchecked. The CDR3 is 14 residues long. The germline V gene encodes CDR1 LNHDA and CDR2 SQIVND (reference sequence). Complete variable domain (other parts from reference TRBV19 and TRBJ2-5): DGGITQSPKYLFRKEGQNVTLSCEQNLNHDAMYWYRQDPGQGLRLIYYSQIVNDFQKGDIAEGYSVSREKKESFPLTVTSAQKNPTAFYLCASRSGSAQETQYFGPGTRLLVL.

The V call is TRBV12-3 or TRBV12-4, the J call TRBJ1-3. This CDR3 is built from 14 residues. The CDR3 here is CASSPSSTGNTIYF.